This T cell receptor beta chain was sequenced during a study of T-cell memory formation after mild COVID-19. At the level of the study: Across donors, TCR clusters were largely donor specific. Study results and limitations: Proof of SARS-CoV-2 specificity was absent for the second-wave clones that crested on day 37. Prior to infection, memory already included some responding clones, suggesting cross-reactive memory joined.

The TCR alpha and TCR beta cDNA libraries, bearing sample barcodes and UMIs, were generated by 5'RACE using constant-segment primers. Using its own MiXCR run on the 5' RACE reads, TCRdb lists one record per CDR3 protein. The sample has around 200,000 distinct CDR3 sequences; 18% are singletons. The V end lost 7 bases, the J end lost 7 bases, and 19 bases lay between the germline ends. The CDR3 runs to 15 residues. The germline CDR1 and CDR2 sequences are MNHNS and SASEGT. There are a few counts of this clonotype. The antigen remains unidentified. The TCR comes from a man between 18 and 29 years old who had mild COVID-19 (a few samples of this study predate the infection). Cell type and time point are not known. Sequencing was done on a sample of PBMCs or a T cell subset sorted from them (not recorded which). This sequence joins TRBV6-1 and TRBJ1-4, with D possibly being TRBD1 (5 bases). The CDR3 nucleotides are TGTGCCAGCAAAATCCCCGGGACCCGAGGTGAAAAACTGTTTTTT. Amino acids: CASKIPGTRGEKLFF.